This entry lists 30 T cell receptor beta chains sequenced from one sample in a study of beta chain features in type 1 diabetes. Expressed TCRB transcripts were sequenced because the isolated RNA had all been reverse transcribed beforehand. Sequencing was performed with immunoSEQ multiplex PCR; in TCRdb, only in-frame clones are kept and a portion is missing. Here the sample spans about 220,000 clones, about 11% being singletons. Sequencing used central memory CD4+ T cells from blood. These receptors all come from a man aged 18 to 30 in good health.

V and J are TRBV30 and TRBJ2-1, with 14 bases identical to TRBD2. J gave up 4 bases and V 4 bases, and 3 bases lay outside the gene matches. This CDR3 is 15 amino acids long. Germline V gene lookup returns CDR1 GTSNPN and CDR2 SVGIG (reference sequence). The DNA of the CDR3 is TGTGCCTGGAAAAGACTAGCGGGAGGGTACAATGAGCAGTTCTTC. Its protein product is CAWKRLAGGYNEQFF.

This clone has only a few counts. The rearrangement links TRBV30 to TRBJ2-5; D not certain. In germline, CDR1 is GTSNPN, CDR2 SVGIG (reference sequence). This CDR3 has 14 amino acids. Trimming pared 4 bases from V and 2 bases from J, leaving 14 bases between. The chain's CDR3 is CAWMVGRAQETQYF. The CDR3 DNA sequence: TGTGCCTGGATGGTGGGCAGAGCACAAGAGACCCAGTACTTC.

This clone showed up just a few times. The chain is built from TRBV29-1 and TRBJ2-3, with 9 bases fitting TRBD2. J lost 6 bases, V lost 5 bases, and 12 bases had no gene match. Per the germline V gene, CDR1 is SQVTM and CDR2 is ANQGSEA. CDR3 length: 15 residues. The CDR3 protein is CSVRGTSGLPDTQYF. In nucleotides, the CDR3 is TGCAGCGTTAGGGGCACTAGCGGGTTGCCTGATACGCAGTATTTT.

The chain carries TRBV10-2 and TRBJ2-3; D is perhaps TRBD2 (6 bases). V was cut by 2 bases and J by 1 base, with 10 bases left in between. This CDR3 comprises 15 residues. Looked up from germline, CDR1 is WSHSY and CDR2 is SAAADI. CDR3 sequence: CASSETSSGTDTQYF. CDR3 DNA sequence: TGCGCCAGCAGTGAGACGTCTAGCGGCACAGATACGCAGTATTTT.

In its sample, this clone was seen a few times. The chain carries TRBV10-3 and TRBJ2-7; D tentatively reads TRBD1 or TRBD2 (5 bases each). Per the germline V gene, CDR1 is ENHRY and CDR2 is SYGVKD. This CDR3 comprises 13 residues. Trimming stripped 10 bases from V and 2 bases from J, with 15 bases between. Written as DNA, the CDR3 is TGTGCCACCAGGGACGGGACGACCTACGAGCAGTACTTC. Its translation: CATRDGTTYEQYF.

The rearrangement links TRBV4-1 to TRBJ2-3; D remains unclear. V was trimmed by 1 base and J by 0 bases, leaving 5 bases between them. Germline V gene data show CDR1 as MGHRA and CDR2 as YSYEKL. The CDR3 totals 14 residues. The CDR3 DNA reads TGCGCCAGCAGCCAAGCCCACAGCACAGATACGCAGTATTTT. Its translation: CASSQAHSTDTQYF.

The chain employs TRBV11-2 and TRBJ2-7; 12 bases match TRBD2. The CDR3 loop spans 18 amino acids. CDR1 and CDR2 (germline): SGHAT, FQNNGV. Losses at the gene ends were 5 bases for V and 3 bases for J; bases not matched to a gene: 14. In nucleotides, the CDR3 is TGTGCCAGCAGCCCAATGTGGACTAGCGGGACTCCGTACTACGAGCAGTACTTC. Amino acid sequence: CASSPMWTSGTPYYEQYF.

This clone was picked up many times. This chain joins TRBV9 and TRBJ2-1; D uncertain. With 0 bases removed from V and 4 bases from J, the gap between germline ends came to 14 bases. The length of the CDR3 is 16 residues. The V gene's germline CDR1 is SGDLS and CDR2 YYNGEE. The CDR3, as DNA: TGTGCCAGCAGCGTAGGGGGATCTAGACGGTACAATGAGCAGTTCTTC. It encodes CASSVGGSRRYNEQFF.

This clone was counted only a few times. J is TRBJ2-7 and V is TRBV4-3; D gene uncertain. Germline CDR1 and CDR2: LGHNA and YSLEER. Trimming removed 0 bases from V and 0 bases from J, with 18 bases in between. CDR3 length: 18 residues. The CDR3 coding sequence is TGCGCCAGCAGCCAAGAACTTCTGGCAGTAGAGAGCTCCTACGAGCAGTACTTC. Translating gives CASSQELLAVESSYEQYF.

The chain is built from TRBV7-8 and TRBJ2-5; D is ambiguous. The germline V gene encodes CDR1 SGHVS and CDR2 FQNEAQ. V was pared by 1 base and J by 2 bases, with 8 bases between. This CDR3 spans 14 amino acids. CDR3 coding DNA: TGTGCCAGCAGCTTAGGGGCGAGGCAAGAGACCCAGTACTTC. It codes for CASSLGARQETQYF. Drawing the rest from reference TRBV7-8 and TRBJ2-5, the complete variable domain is GAGVSQSPRYKVAKRGQDVALRCDPISGHVSLFWYQQALGQGPEFLTYFQNEAQLDKSGLPSDRFFAERPEGSVSTLKIQRTQQEDSAVYLCASSLGARQETQYFGPGTRLLVL.

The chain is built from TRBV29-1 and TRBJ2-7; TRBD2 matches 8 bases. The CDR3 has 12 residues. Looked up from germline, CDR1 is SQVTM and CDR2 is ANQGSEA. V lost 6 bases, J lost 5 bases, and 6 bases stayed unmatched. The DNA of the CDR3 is TGCAGCGTGGCCGAGACTAGCGACGAGCAGTACTTC. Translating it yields CSVAETSDEQYF.

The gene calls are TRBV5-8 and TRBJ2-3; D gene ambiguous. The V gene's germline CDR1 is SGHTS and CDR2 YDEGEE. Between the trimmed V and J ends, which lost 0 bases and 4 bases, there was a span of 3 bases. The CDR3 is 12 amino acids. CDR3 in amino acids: CASSLVADTQYF. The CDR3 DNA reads TGTGCCAGCAGCTTGGTTGCAGATACGCAGTATTTT.

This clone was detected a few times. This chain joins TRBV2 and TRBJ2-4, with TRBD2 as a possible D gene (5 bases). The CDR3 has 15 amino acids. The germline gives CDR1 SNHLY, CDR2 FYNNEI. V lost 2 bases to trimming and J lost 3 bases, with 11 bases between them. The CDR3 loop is CASSEKGDYKNIQYF. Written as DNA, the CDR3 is TGTGCCAGCAGTGAAAAGGGAGACTACAAAAACATTCAGTACTTC.

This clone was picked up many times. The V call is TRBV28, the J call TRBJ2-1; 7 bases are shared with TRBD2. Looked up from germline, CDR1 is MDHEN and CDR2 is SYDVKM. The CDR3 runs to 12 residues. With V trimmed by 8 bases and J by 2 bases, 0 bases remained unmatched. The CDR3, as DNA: TGTGCCAGCGGGAGGGCCTACAATGAGCAGTTCTTC. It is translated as CASGRAYNEQFF. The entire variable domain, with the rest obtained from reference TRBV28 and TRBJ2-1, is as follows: DVKVTQSSRYLVKRTGEKVFLECVQDMDHENMFWYRQDPGLGLRLIYFSYDVKMKEKGDIPEGYSVSREKKERFSLILESASTNQTSMYLCASGRAYNEQFFGPGTRLTVL.

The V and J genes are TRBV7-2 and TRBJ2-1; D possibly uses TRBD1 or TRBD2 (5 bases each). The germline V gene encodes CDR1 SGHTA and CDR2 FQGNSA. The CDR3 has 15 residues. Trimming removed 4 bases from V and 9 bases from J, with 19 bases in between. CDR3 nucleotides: TGTGCCAGCAGCTCGGACCGGGACCCGAGCAGTGAGCAGTTCTTC. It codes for CASSSDRDPSSEQFF.

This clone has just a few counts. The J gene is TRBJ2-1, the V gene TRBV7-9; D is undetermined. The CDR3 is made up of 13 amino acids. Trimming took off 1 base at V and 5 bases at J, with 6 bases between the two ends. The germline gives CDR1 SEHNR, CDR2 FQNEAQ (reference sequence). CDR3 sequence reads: CASSLEWHNEQFF. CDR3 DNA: TGTGCCAGCAGCTTAGAATGGCACAATGAGCAGTTCTTC.

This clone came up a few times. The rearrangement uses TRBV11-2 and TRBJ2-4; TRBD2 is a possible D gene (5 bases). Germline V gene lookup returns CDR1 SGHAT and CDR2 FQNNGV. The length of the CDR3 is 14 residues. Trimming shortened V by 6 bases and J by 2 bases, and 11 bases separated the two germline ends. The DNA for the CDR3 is TGTGCCAGCAGTCCCCCGGGGTCCAAAAACATTCAGTACTTC. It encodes CASSPPGSKNIQYF.

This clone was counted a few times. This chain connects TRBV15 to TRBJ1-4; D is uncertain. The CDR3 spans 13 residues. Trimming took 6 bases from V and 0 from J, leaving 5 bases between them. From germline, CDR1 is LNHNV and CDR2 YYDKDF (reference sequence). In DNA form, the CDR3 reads TGTGCCACCAGGGGGTCAACTAATGAAAAACTGTTTTTT. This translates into CATRGSTNEKLFF. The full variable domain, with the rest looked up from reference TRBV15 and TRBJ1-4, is DAMVIQNPRYQVTQFGKPVTLSCSQTLNHNVMYWYQQKSSQAPKLLFHYYDKDFNNEADTPDNFQSRRPNTSFCFLDIRSPGLGDTAMYLCATRGSTNEKLFFGSGTQLSVL.

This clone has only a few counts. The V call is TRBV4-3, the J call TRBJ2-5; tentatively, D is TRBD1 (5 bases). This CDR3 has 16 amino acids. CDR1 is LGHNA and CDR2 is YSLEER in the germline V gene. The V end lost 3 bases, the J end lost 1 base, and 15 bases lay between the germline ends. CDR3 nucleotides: TGCGCCAGCAGCCACGCGTCTAGGGGTTCCCAAGAGACCCAGTACTTC. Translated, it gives CASSHASRGSQETQYF.

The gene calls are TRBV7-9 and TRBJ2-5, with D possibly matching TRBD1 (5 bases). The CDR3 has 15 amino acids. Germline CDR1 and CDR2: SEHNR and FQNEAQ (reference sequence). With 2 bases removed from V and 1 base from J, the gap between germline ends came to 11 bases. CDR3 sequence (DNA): TGTGCCAGCAGCTTAATGCGACAGCCCCAAGAGACCCAGTACTTC. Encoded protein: CASSLMRQPQETQYF. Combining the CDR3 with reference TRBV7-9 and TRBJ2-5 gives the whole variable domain DTGVSQNPRHKITKRGQNVTFRCDPISEHNRLYWYRQTLGQGPEFLTYFQNEAQLEKSRLLSDRFSAERPKGSFSTLEIQRTEQGDSAMYLCASSLMRQPQETQYFGPGTRLLVL.

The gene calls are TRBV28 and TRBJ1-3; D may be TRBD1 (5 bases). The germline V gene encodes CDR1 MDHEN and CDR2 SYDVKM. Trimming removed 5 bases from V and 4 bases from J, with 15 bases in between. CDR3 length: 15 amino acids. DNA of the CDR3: TGTGCCAGCAGTCGGGACCCTAGACTGGGAAACACCATATATTTT. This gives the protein CASSRDPRLGNTIYF. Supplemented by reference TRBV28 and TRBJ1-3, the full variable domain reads DVKVTQSSRYLVKRTGEKVFLECVQDMDHENMFWYRQDPGLGLRLIYFSYDVKMKEKGDIPEGYSVSREKKERFSLILESASTNQTSMYLCASSRDPRLGNTIYFGEGSWLTVV.

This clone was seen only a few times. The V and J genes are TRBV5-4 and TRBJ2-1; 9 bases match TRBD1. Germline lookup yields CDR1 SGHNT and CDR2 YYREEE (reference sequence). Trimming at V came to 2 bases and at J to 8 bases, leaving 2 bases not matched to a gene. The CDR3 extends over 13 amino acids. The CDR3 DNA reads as TGTGCCAGCAGCTTCTACAGGGGGCATGAGCAGTTCTTC. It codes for CASSFYRGHEQFF.

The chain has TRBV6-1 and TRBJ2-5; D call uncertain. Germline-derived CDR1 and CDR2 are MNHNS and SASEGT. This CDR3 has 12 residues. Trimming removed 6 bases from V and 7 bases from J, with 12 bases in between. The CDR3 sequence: CASRRYAGTQYF. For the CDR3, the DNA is TGTGCCAGCAGACGGTACGCTGGGACCCAGTACTTC.

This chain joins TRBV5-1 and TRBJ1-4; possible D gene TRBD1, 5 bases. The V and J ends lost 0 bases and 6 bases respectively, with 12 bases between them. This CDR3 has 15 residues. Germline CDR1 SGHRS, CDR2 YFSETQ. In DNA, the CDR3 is TGCGCCAGCAGCTTGGCTGGGACCGGAGATGAAAAACTGTTTTTT. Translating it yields CASSLAGTGDEKLFF.

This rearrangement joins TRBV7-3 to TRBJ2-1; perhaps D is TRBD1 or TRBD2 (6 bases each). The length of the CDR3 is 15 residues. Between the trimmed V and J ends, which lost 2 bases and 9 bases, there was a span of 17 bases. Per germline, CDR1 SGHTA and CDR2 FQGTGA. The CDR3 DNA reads TGTGCCAGCAGCTTAGAAGGCGGGATGGGGGCTGAGCAGTTCTTC. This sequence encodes CASSLEGGMGAEQFF.

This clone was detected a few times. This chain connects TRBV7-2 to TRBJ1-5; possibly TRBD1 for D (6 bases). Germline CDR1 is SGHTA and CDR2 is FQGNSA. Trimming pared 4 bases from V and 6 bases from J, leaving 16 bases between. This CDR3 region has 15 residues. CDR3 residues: CASSSLTGRVQPQHF. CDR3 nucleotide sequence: TGTGCCAGCAGCTCGCTGACAGGACGGGTTCAGCCCCAGCATTTT.

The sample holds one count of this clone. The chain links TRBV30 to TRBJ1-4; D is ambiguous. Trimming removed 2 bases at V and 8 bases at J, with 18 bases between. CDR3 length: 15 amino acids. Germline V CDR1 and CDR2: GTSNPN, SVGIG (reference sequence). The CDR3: CAWSPSTAAREKLFF. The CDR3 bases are TGTGCCTGGAGTCCAAGCACCGCAGCTAGGGAAAAACTGTTTTTT.

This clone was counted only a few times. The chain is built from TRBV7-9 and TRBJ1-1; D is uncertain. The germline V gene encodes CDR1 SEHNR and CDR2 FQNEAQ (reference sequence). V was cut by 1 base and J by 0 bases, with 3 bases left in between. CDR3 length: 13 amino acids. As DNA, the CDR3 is TGTGCCAGCAGCTTAGAGGTGAACACTGAAGCTTTCTTT. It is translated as CASSLEVNTEAFF.

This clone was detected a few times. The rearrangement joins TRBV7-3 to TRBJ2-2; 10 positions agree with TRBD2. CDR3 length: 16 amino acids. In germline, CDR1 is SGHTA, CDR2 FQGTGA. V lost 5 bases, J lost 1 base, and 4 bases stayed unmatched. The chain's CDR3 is CASSPVAGGNTGELFF. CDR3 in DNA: TGTGCCAGCAGCCCCGTAGCGGGAGGGAACACCGGGGAGCTGTTTTTT.

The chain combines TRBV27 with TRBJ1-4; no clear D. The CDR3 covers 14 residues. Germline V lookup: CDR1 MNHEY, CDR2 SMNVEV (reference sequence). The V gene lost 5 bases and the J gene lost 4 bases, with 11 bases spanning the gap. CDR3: CASSPRALNEKLFF. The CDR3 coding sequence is TGTGCCAGCAGTCCCCGGGCCCTTAATGAAAAACTGTTTTTT.